What follows are 23 T cell receptor beta chains derived from one specimen sequenced in a study of T cell responses to AZD1222 COVID-19 vaccine. The repertoire was sequenced with immunoSEQ multiplex PCR; TCRdb's copy has only in-frame clones and lacks some. This table holds around 99,000 clones, around nine tenths found once. The specimen was peripheral blood, collected on day 0 of AZD1222 vaccination. These receptors were collected from an adult in good health.

The chain is built from TRBV12-3 or TRBV12-4 and TRBJ1-1; D gene unclear. V lost 7 bases and J 3 bases, leaving 12 bases between the germline ends. CDR3 length: 13 amino acids. The CDR3 protein is CASTKLRDTEAFF. The CDR3 DNA sequence: TGTGCCAGCACTAAACTCCGGGACACTGAAGCTTTCTTT.

The V call is TRBV9, the J call TRBJ2-3, with D perhaps TRBD1 or TRBD2 (6 bases each). Germline assignment: CDR1 SGDLS and CDR2 YYNGEE. CDR3 length equals 15 residues. Trimming left V 0 bases short and J 4 bases short, with 12 bases between. For the CDR3, the DNA is TGTGCCAGCAGCGTAGCTAAGGGGGGCCCAGATACGCAGTATTTT. Translation gives CASSVAKGGPDTQYF.

The chain employs TRBV11-2 and TRBJ2-4; D remains ambiguous. The germline V and J ends were trimmed by 1 base and 5 bases, with 6 bases remaining between them. CDR1 SGHAT and CDR2 FQNNGV come from the germline V gene. The CDR3 totals 13 residues. This chain's CDR3 is CASSLGWQNIQYF. The CDR3 coding sequence is TGTGCCAGCAGCTTAGGATGGCAAAACATTCAGTACTTC.

J is TRBJ1-1 and V is TRBV5-1; D possibly corresponds to TRBD1 (6 bases). V was cut by 2 bases and J by 0 bases, with 8 bases left in between. CDR3 length: 14 residues. Germline V gene lookup returns CDR1 SGHRS and CDR2 YFSETQ. The CDR3 bases are TGCGCCAGCAGCTTATGGGACATGAACACTGAAGCTTTCTTT. It codes for CASSLWDMNTEAFF.

The rearrangement links TRBV7-2 to TRBJ2-3, with TRBD2 matching 8 bases. V shed 5 bases, J shed 1 base, and the junction held 14 bases outside the gene matches. The CDR3 runs to 18 residues. The germline CDR1 and CDR2 sequences are SGHTA and FQGNSA. The CDR3 coding sequence is TGTGCCAGCAGCCTAAGGACTAGCTCCTACACTCGCACAGATACGCAGTATTTT. Translated: CASSLRTSSYTRTDTQYF.

This clone was counted a few times. The rearrangement links TRBV11-3 to TRBJ1-5; D might be TRBD1 (5 bases). Germline V CDR1 and CDR2: SGHNT, YENEEA. CDR3 size: 19 residues. V was clipped by 1 base and J by 0 bases, with 19 bases between them. This chain's CDR3 is CASSLGVSGRNNSNQPQHF. The CDR3 nucleotides are TGTGCCAGCAGCTTAGGGGTTTCGGGGCGAAACAATAGCAATCAGCCCCAGCATTTT.

This chain links TRBV28 with TRBJ2-7, with D maybe TRBD2 (7 bases). CDR3 length: 15 residues. Germline values: CDR1 MDHEN, CDR2 SYDVKM. V was trimmed by 6 bases and J by 5 bases, leaving 20 bases between them. This CDR3 reads CASRSQRGGKDEQYF. In DNA form, the CDR3 reads TGTGCCAGCAGGTCTCAAAGGGGGGGAAAGGACGAGCAGTACTTC. The full variable domain, rest sourced from reference TRBV28 and TRBJ2-7, is DVKVTQSSRYLVKRTGEKVFLECVQDMDHENMFWYRQDPGLGLRLIYFSYDVKMKEKGDIPEGYSVSREKKERFSLILESASTNQTSMYLCASRSQRGGKDEQYFGPGTRLTVT.

The chain carries TRBV18 and TRBJ2-7; 8 nucleotides align to TRBD2. This CDR3 is 15 amino acids long. With V trimmed by 0 bases and J by 1 base, 2 bases remained unmatched. Per the germline V gene, CDR1 is KGHSH and CDR2 is LQKENI. The CDR3 sequence: CASSPPGLGSYEQYF. As DNA, the CDR3 is TGTGCCAGCTCACCACCGGGACTAGGATCCTACGAGCAGTACTTC.

The chain employs TRBV3-1 (or the pseudogene TRBV3-2) and TRBJ2-5; D not resolved. The ends were cut back, 4 bases at V and 0 bases at J, with 12 bases in the middle. The CDR3 runs 15 residues. The germline gives CDR1 LGHDT, CDR2 YNNKEL (reference sequence). As DNA, the CDR3 is TGTGCCAGCAGCCCGCTCCTTACCCACCAAGAGACCCAGTACTTC. Its protein product is CASSPLLTHQETQYF.

This chain uses TRBV19 with TRBJ2-1, with D perhaps matching TRBD1 (6 bases). CDR1 and CDR2 (germline): LNHDA, SQIVND (reference sequence). V lost 1 base and J 0 bases, leaving 10 bases between the germline ends. The CDR3 spans 16 residues. This chain's CDR3 is CASSIATGSSYNEQFF. In nucleotides, the CDR3 is TGTGCCAGTAGTATAGCCACAGGGAGCTCCTACAATGAGCAGTTCTTC.

The chain has TRBV19 and TRBJ1-5, with D perhaps TRBD1 (6 bases). The V gene's germline CDR1 is LNHDA and CDR2 SQIVND (reference sequence). This CDR3 region has 14 residues. Trimming stripped 7 bases from V and 8 bases from J, with 18 bases between. Here the CDR3 DNA reads TGTGCCAGTAATCTGTGGACAGCCGCCGAGCCCCAGCATTTT. It codes for CASNLWTAAEPQHF. Full variable domain (remainder filled in from reference TRBV19 and TRBJ1-5): DGGITQSPKYLFRKEGQNVTLSCEQNLNHDAMYWYRQDPGQGLRLIYYSQIVNDFQKGDIAEGYSVSREKKESFPLTVTSAQKNPTAFYLCASNLWTAAEPQHFGDGTRLSIL.

The gene calls are TRBV11-3 and TRBJ2-1; tentatively, D is TRBD2 (5 bases). CDR3 length: 13 residues. CDR1 SGHNT and CDR2 YENEEA come from the germline V gene. V dropped 2 bases and J dropped 13 bases, with 15 bases sitting between them. The CDR3, as DNA: TGTGCCAGCAGCTTAACCCCCCAGAGGGAACAGTTCTTC. Translated, it gives CASSLTPQREQFF.

Concerning this clone: A read error may account for a junction end that differs from germline. The J gene is TRBJ1-2, the V gene TRBV6-1; D gene unclear. Germline V gene sequence: CDR1 MNHNS, CDR2 SASEGT. CDR3 length: 10 amino acids. CDR3 DNA sequence: TGTGCCAGCAGTGAAGCGCTTACCTCCTTC. Translation gives CASSEALTSF.

This rearrangement joins TRBV11-2 to TRBJ1-6; D uncertain. This CDR3 has 15 residues. With 1 base removed from V and 10 bases from J, the gap between germline ends came to 14 bases. Germline values: CDR1 SGHAT, CDR2 FQNNGV. The chain's CDR3 is CASSLAKGAGSPLHF. CDR3 DNA sequence: TGTGCCAGCAGCTTAGCTAAGGGTGCTGGGTCACCCCTCCACTTT.

The table lists this clone with a count of one. The chain carries TRBV10-3 and TRBJ1-1, with D unclear. In germline, CDR1 is ENHRY, CDR2 SYGVKD. The CDR3 spans 14 residues. Trimming pared 0 bases from V and 1 base from J, leaving 6 bases between. CDR3 loop: CAISESWENTEAFF. The DNA of the CDR3 is TGTGCCATCAGTGAGTCGTGGGAGAACACTGAAGCTTTCTTT.

V usage is TRBV5-1 and J usage is TRBJ1-1; weak D call: TRBD1 (5 bases). The CDR3 length is 13 residues. Germline V gene sequence: CDR1 SGHRS, CDR2 YFSETQ. V lost 4 bases and J 1 base, leaving 8 bases between the germline ends. Here the CDR3 DNA reads TGCGCCAGCAGCCTTCAGGGGAACACTGAAGCTTTCTTT. Protein sequence: CASSLQGNTEAFF.

This clone was observed once. This chain joins TRBV9 and TRBJ2-3; 8 positions agree with TRBD1. Germline CDR1 reads SGDLS; CDR2 reads YYNGEE. This CDR3 is 16 amino acids long. J was trimmed by 2 bases and V by 4 bases; bases with no gene match: 9. CDR3 sequence: CASSPRQGRNTDTQYF. The CDR3 coding sequence is TGTGCCAGCAGCCCCCGACAGGGGCGGAACACAGATACGCAGTATTTT.

V is TRBV7-6 and J is TRBJ2-2; 9 nucleotides align to TRBD2. V shed 7 bases, J shed 7 bases, and the junction held 7 bases outside the gene matches. The CDR3 has 14 residues. Germline CDR1 reads SGHVS; CDR2 reads FNYEAQ. The CDR3 nucleotides are TGTGCCAGCAACCCGCGGGGGGGCGGCGGGGAGCTGTTTTTT. It specifies CASNPRGGGGELFF.

The rearrangement joins TRBV7-8 to TRBJ1-5, with D unclear. This CDR3 spans 15 amino acids. CDR1 and CDR2 from the germline V gene are SGHVS and FQNEAQ. With 6 bases removed from V and 4 bases from J, the gap between germline ends came to 16 bases. CDR3: CASSQERWANQPQHF. CDR3 nucleotides: TGTGCCAGCAGTCAAGAGAGGTGGGCTAATCAGCCCCAGCATTTT.

The chain carries TRBV9 and TRBJ1-2; 7 bases are a match to TRBD1. J gave up 4 bases and V 3 bases, and 3 bases lay outside the gene matches. CDR1 and CDR2 (germline): SGDLS, YYNGEE. CDR3 size: 13 residues. The chain's CDR3 is CASSGRDSYGYTF. Written as DNA, the CDR3 is TGTGCCAGCAGCGGCCGGGACAGCTATGGCTACACCTTC. The full variable domain, its missing parts supplied by reference TRBV9 and TRBJ1-2, is DSGVTQTPKHLITATGQRVTLRCSPRSGDLSVYWYQQSLDQGLQFLIQYYNGEERAKGNILERFSAQQFPDLHSELNLSSLELGDSALYFCASSGRDSYGYTFGSGTRLTVV.

The V and J genes are TRBV3-1 (or the pseudogene TRBV3-2) and TRBJ2-7; no reliable D call. Trimming took 5 bases from V and 6 from J, leaving 14 bases between them. Germline V lookup: CDR1 LGHDT, CDR2 YNNKEL (reference sequence). The CDR3 spans 13 residues. CDR3 loop: CASSSYLKGEQYF. For the CDR3, the DNA is TGTGCCAGCAGCTCTTACCTCAAGGGCGAGCAGTACTTC.

V is TRBV5-5 and J is TRBJ2-2; 8 positions agree with TRBD2. The CDR3 length is 16 residues. Trimming at V came to 3 bases and at J to 6 bases, leaving 10 bases not matched to a gene. The germline gives CDR1 SGHKS, CDR2 YYEKEE (reference sequence). The CDR3 spells CASSSISGVTAGELFF. In nucleotides, the CDR3 is TGTGCCAGCAGCTCCATTAGCGGGGTCACCGCCGGGGAGCTGTTTTTT.

The rearrangement links TRBV6-5 to TRBJ1-1; D unclear. This CDR3 contains 13 residues. Trimming took off 6 bases at V and 1 base at J, with 9 bases between the two ends. Germline V gene data show CDR1 as MNHEY and CDR2 as SVGAGI. CDR3 protein: CASRLWGNTEAFF. The CDR3 bases are TGTGCCAGCAGGCTGTGGGGGAACACTGAAGCTTTCTTT.